This T cell receptor (beta chain) was captured in a study of control samples from healthy donors and cancer patients. V lost 7 bases and J 6 bases, leaving 7 bases between the germline ends. The germline V gene has CDR1 MGHDK and CDR2 SYGVNS. The CDR3 is 11 amino acids. Sequenced by immunoSEQ multiplex PCR; TCRdb stores in-frame clones only, minus some. Among tens of thousands of clones listed, around nine tenths were seen once. Sequenced material: PBMCs. This sequence joins TRBV25-1 and TRBJ2-1; D gene unclear. The TCR comes from a man aged 40-49 years with colorectal cancer. In DNA, the CDR3 is TGTGCCAGCACGTGGACCAATGAGCAGTTCTTC. Its translation: CASTWTNEQFF.